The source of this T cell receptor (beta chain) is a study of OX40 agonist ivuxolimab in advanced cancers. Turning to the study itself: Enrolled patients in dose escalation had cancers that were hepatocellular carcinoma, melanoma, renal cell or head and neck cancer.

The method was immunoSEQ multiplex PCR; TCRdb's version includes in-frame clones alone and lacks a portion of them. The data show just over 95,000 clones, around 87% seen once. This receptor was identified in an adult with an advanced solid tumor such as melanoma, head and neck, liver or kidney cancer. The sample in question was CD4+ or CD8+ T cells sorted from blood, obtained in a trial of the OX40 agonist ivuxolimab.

In nucleotides, the CDR3 is TGTGCCAGCAGTGTCGCAGGGGGCCCTCAGCCCCAGCATTTT. It specifies CASSVAGGPQPQHF. The V gene is TRBV6-1, the J gene TRBJ1-5; 8 positions match TRBD1. The V and J ends lost 4 bases and 6 bases, in that order; junction bases with no gene match: 5. The length of the CDR3 is 14 residues. The germline gives CDR1 MNHNS, CDR2 SASEGT.